This entry is about one TCR beta chain. These data come from a study of PD-1 blockade in classical Hodgkin lymphoma. Assay used: immunoSEQ multiplex PCR; TCRdb lists only in-frame clones, some missing. The table includes 39,000 or so clones, 70% to 90% detected once. V was pared by 4 bases and J by 2 bases, with 3 bases of the junction left unmatched. Looked up from germline, CDR1 is SGHKS and CDR2 is YYEKEE (reference sequence). This CDR3 has 13 residues. Each patient relapsed following autologous stem cell transplantation, and prior brentuximab vedotin exposure differed. The TCR sequence derives from a human donor with classical Hodgkin lymphoma. The V call is TRBV5-5, the J call TRBJ2-7; 7 bases line up with TRBD1. The material sequenced was peripheral blood mononuclear cells (PBMCs), taken before the second cycle of nivolumab. This CDR3 reads CASSRQGAYEQYF. In nucleotides, the CDR3 is TGTGCCAGCAGCCGACAGGGAGCCTACGAGCAGTACTTC.